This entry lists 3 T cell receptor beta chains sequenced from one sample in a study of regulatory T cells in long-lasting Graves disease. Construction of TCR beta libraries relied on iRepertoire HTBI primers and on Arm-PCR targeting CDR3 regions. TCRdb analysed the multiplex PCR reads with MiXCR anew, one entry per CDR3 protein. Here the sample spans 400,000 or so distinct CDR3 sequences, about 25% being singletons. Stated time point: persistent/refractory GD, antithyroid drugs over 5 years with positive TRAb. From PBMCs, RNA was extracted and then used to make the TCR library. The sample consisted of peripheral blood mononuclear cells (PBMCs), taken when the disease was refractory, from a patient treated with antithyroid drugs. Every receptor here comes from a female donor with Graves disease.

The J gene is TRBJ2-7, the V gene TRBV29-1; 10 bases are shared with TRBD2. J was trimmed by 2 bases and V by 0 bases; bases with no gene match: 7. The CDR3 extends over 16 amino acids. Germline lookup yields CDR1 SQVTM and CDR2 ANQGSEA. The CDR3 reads CSVEDWGSGRTYEQYF. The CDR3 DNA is TGCAGCGTTGAAGATTGGGGTAGCGGGAGGACCTACGAGCAGTACTTC.

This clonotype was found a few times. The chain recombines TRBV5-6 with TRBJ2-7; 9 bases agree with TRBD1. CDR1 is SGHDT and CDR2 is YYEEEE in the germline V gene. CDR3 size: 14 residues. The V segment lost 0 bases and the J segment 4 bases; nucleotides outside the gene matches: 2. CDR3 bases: TGTGCCAGCAGCTTGGTAGACAGGGGGTACGAGCAGTACTTC. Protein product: CASSLVDRGYEQYF.

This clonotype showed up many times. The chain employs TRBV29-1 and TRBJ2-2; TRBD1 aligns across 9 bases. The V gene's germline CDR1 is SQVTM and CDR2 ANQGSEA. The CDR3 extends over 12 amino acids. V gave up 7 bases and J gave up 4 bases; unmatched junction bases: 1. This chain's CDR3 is CSGGQGTGELFF. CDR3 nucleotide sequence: TGCAGCGGGGGACAGGGCACCGGGGAGCTGTTTTTT.